These T cell receptor beta chains were read from a single sample in a study of Graves' ophthalmopathy and Graves' hyperthyroidism. TCRdb processed the multiplex PCR reads anew with MiXCR; each CDR3 protein has one entry. Here the sample spans around 670,000 distinct CDR3 sequences, 40% being singletons. The sample was peripheral blood. These receptors were taken from an adult man with Graves' ophthalmopathy. Each CDR3 is given with its conserved first and last residue. A D gene is named only where the DNA matches it firmly. Not every row has a clone size; where given, it reads once, few, many or a size class.

D gene	clone size	CDR3 length	J gene	V gene	CDR3 DNA	CDR3 protein
TRBD1	few	14	TRBJ2-7	TRBV12-3/TRBV12-4	TGTGCCAGCAGCTGGGACAGCGCACGGTACGAGCAGTACTTC	CASSWDSARYEQYF
-	many	16	TRBJ1-4	TRBV29-1	TGCAGCGTTGTGGGCATTTCGGACGCAACTAATGAAAAACTGTTTTTT	CSVVGISDATNEKLFF
TRBD1	-	12	TRBJ1-2	TRBV10-3	TGTGCCACCGGGACAGCAAACTATGGCTACACCTTC	CATGTANYGYTF
-	-	13	TRBJ2-7	TRBV29-1	TGCAGCGTTTCAGTCTCCCGACCCTCCGAGCAGTACTTC	CSVSVSRPSEQYF
TRBD1	many	13	TRBJ1-2	TRBV7-2	TGTGCCAGCAGCCTGATGACAGGGTATGGCTACACCTTC	CASSLMTGYGYTF
TRBD2	many	14	TRBJ2-7	TRBV7-2	TGTGCCAGCAGCCCATTAGCGGGAGCCTACGAGCAGTACTTC	CASSPLAGAYEQYF
TRBD1	-	15	TRBJ1-5	TRBV4-2	TGTGCCAGCAGCCAAGTTACAGGGGGCAATCAGCCCCAGCATTTT	CASSQVTGGNQPQHF
-	many	14	TRBJ1-6	TRBV7-9	TGTGCCAGCACGTCAGGGGTTGGCAATTCACCCCTCCACTTT	CASTSGVGNSPLHF
-	few	15	TRBJ2-6	TRBV2	TGTGCCAGCACCCCTGGGGGTTCTGGGGCCAACGTCCTGACTTTC	CASTPGGSGANVLTF
TRBD2	-	16	TRBJ2-3	TRBV29-1	TGCAGCGTTGAACCGAGACTAGCGGGGAACACAGATACGCAGTATTTT	CSVEPRLAGNTDTQYF
-	many	14	TRBJ2-7	TRBV10-3	TGTGCCATCAGTGAGGAGGCCCTGGGGTACGAGCAGTACTTC	CAISEEALGYEQYF
-	many	13	TRBJ1-1	TRBV10-1	TGCGCCAGCAGTGAGAGCCGCAGCACTGAAGCTTTCTTT	CASSESRSTEAFF
TRBD1	-	17	TRBJ1-2	TRBV24-1	TGTGCCACCTCCCCCAAAGGAAAGGGACAGGCTGACTATGGCTACACCTTC	CATSPKGKGQADYGYTF
TRBD1	many	15	TRBJ1-6	TRBV9	TGTGCCAGCAGCACCCGACAGGGGTCTAATTCACCCCTCCACTTT	CASSTRQGSNSPLHF
TRBD1	-	17	TRBJ2-2	TRBV19	TGTACCAGTAGCGACCAGGACAGGGGGCGCGGTACCGGGGAGCTGTTTTTT	CTSSDQDRGRGTGELFF
-	many	14	TRBJ1-5	TRBV2	TGTGCCAGCAGAGGCCCAGGGCTCCTTGGTCCCCAGCATTTT	CASRGPGLLGPQHF
TRBD1	many	15	TRBJ1-5	TRBV24-1	TGTGCCAGTAGTAGGGGACAGGGAGGCAATCAGCCCCAGCATTTT	CASSRGQGGNQPQHF
TRBD1	few	16	TRBJ2-5	TRBV7-9	TGTGCCAGCAACCTACCGGGACAGGGGAACCAAGAGACCCAGTACTTC	CASNLPGQGNQETQYF
-	-	15	TRBJ2-5	TRBV7-9	TGTGCCAGCGGCCGACCGACAGGGAGGTTACAGACCCAGTACTTC	CASGRPTGRLQTQYF
TRBD1	many	15	TRBJ1-1	TRBV10-3	TGTGCCATCAGTGAGAGGGACAGGTCGGGCACTGAAGCTTTCTTT	CAISERDRSGTEAFF
-	-	15	TRBJ2-5	TRBV11-1	TGTGCCAGCAGCCGGCAGGCCGCGGGGAAAGAGACCCAGTACTTC	CASSRQAAGKETQYF
-	many	15	TRBJ2-7	TRBV7-2	TGTGCCAGCAGCTTACAGTCTGTAGGGGCGCGGGAGCAGTACTTC	CASSLQSVGAREQYF
TRBD2	-	15	TRBJ2-2	TRBV7-3	TGTGCCAGCAGCCTCCGGGGAGGGCCCACCGGGGAGCTGTTTTTT	CASSLRGGPTGELFF
-	few	15	TRBJ2-5	TRBV7-9	TGTGCCAGCAGCTTATTCGGGGCAGCATACGAGACCCAGTACTTC	CASSLFGAAYETQYF
-	-	14	TRBJ1-5	TRBV19	TGTGCCAGTAGTATGAGGGCAGGCAATCAGCCCCAGCATTTT	CASSMRAGNQPQHF
TRBD1	-	14	TRBJ1-1	TRBV7-9	TGTGCCGGCAGCATCTCAGGGGGCAACACTGAAGCTTTCTTT	CAGSISGGNTEAFF